These 14 T cell receptor beta chains originate from one sample sequenced in a study of glioma-infiltrating T cells. Using RNA template, CDR3s of TCR alpha and beta were amplified with iRepertoire arm-PCR. TCRdb independently ran MiXCR on the multiplex PCR reads; one entry per CDR3 protein. Here the sample spans under 150,000 distinct CDR3 sequences, approximately 24% being singletons. Sequencing used glioma tissue, nonneoplastic brain tissue, or PBMCs (not recorded which). The receptor source for this set is a human donor with low-grade glioma or glioblastoma, undergoing nonglioma brain surgery, or in good health (not recorded which).

The J gene is TRBJ2-3, the V gene TRBV7-2, with D uncertain. Trimming shortened V by 6 bases and J by 1 base, and 8 bases separated the two germline ends. The CDR3 sequence is 13 residues long. Germline assignment: CDR1 SGHTA and CDR2 FQGNSA. The CDR3 bases are TGTGCCAGCAGGGACGGAGGCACAGATACGCAGTATTTT. This encodes CASRDGGTDTQYF.

Points on this clonotype: A much bigger clone sits one base away, suggesting this may be a read error. The chain is built from TRBV27 and TRBJ2-1, with 9 bases matching TRBD2. Germline V gene data show CDR1 as MNHEY and CDR2 as SMNVEV (reference sequence). CDR3 length: 15 amino acids. The chain's CDR3 is CASYRAGGLYNEQSF. CDR3 nucleotides: TGTGCCAGCTATAGGGCGGGGGGGCTCTACAATGAGCAGTCCTTC.

The chain is built from TRBV20-1 and TRBJ2-3; maybe TRBD2 (5 bases). This CDR3 has 13 residues. V was shortened by 6 bases and J by 1 base, with 11 bases between the two germline ends. CDR1 and CDR2 from the germline V gene are DFQATT and SNEGSKA (reference sequence). As DNA, the CDR3 is TGCAGTGCACCAGCGGAGGGCACAGATACGCAGTATTTT. Its translation is CSAPAEGTDTQYF.

This clonotype showed up just a few times. The rearrangement joins TRBV20-1 to TRBJ2-7, with a tentative D call TRBD1 (5 bases). With 0 bases removed from V and 6 bases from J, the gap between germline ends came to 9 bases. This CDR3 comprises 12 residues. Per the germline V gene, CDR1 is DFQATT and CDR2 is SNEGSKA (reference sequence). CDR3 nucleotide sequence: TGCAGTGCTAGAGAAGCAGGGCTCGAGCAGTACGTC. Residues: CSAREAGLEQYV.

The V and J genes are TRBV27 and TRBJ2-7, with 12 bases aligning to TRBD2. Trimming cost V 10 bases and J 3 bases; bases outside gene matches: 10. Germline CDR1 is MNHEY and CDR2 is SMNVEV (reference sequence). The length of the CDR3 is 15 residues. The CDR3 loop reads CATRQTSGGDYEQYV. The CDR3 DNA sequence: TGTGCCACTCGCCAGACTAGCGGGGGAGACTACGAGCAGTACGTC.

This chain uses TRBV6-1 with TRBJ2-5; D is uncertain. Trimming took 4 bases from V and 4 from J, leaving 28 bases between them. The CDR3 loop spans 19 amino acids. Per the germline V gene, CDR1 is MNHNS and CDR2 is SASEGT. CDR3 region: CASSGETPGPLRRIETQYF. The CDR3, as DNA: TGTGCCAGCAGTGGAGAAACTCCCGGGCCTCTCCGGCGGATAGAGACCCAGTACTTC.

The J gene is TRBJ1-3, the V gene TRBV12-3 or TRBV12-4; D call uncertain. CDR3 length: 11 amino acids. Between the trimmed V and J ends, which lost 6 bases and 11 bases, there was a span of 11 bases. The DNA for the CDR3 is TGTGCCAGCAGACTGGTCGGGGCCATATATTTT. Protein product: CASRLVGAIYF.

There are a few counts of this clonotype. CDR3 protein: CSARGLAGVEQYV. For the CDR3, the DNA is TGCAGTGCTAGAGGACTAGCGGGGGTCGAGCAGTACGTC. This rearrangement joins TRBV20-1 to TRBJ2-7; 12 bases match TRBD2. Germline V lookup: CDR1 DFQATT, CDR2 SNEGSKA (reference sequence). With V trimmed by 1 base and J by 6 bases, 1 base remained unmatched. The CDR3 covers 13 residues.

The table lists this clonotype with a few counts. The chain is built from TRBV20-1 and TRBJ2-1; D perhaps matches TRBD1 (6 bases). Trimming took off 5 bases at V and 6 bases at J, with 17 bases between the two ends. Germline CDR1 and CDR2: DFQATT and SNEGSKA (reference sequence). The CDR3 sequence is 14 residues long. In nucleotides, the CDR3 is TGCAGTGCTCCCCGGGCAGGGGTGATCAATGAGCAGTTCTTC. This gives the protein CSAPRAGVINEQFF.

This sequence joins TRBV29-1 and TRBJ1-1; D not resolved. The CDR3 runs 11 residues. CDR1 and CDR2 from the germline V gene are SQVTM and ANQGSEA. Between the trimmed V and J ends, which lost 8 bases and 3 bases, there was a span of 10 bases. CDR3 DNA: TGCAGCCTCGGGTCATACACTGAAGCTTTCTTT. Its translation: CSLGSYTEAFF. Combining the CDR3 with reference TRBV29-1 and TRBJ1-1 gives the whole variable domain SAVISQKPSRDICQRGTSLTIQCQVDSQVTMMFWYRQQPGQSLTLIATANQGSEATYESGFVIDKFPISRPNLTFSTLTVSNMSPEDSSIYLCSLGSYTEAFFGQGTRLTVV.

The chain couples TRBV19 to TRBJ2-1; D ambiguous. Trimming removed 7 bases at V and 5 bases at J, with 21 bases between. Germline V gene lookup returns CDR1 LNHDA and CDR2 SQIVND (reference sequence). CDR3 length: 16 residues. The CDR3 nucleotides are TGTGCCAGTAACCTACCCCACAGCCTCGGTGACAATGAGCAGTTCTTC. It codes for CASNLPHSLGDNEQFF.

This clonotype was picked up many times. This chain links TRBV24-1 with TRBJ2-2; D is perhaps TRBD1 (5 bases). The CDR3 spans 15 residues. V shed 0 bases and J shed 4 bases, with 8 bases lying between them. CDR1 and CDR2 (germline): KGHDR, SFDVKD. Written as DNA, the CDR3 is TGTGCCACCAGTGATTTGCTTCAGGGCACCGGGGAGCTGTTTTTT. Protein product: CATSDLLQGTGELFF.

This clonotype appeared many times. The chain recombines TRBV7-3 with TRBJ2-3, with D perhaps assigned TRBD1 or TRBD2 (6 bases each). The CDR3 consists of 15 residues. V lost 6 bases and J lost 4, with 17 bases in between. CDR1 is SGHTA, CDR2 FQGTGA, per germline. CDR3 amino acids: CASSPLASGADTQYF. The CDR3 region has the DNA TGTGCCAGCAGTCCACTAGCCTCAGGGGCAGATACGCAGTATTTT.

This clonotype was seen a handful of times. The chain links TRBV5-4 to TRBJ1-1, with D possibly being TRBD1 (5 bases). Germline loops: CDR1 SGHNT, CDR2 YYREEE (reference sequence). Trimming took off 0 bases at V and 8 bases at J, with 11 bases between the two ends. This CDR3 region has 13 residues. The CDR3 protein is CASSLDRPGEAFF. DNA for the CDR3: TGTGCCAGCAGCTTGGACCGGCCAGGGGAAGCTTTCTTT.